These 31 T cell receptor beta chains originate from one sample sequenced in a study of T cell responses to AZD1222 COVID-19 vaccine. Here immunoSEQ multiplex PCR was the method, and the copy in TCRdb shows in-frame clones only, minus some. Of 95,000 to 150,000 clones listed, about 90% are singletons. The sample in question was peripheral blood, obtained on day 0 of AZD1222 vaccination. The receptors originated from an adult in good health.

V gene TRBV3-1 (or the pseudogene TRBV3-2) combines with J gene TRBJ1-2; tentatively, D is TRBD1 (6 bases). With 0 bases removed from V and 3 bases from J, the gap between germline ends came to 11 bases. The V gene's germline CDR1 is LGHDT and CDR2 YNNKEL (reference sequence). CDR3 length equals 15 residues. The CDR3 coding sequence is TGTGCCAGCAGCCAAGATCAGACAGGCCACTATGGCTACACCTTC. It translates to CASSQDQTGHYGYTF.

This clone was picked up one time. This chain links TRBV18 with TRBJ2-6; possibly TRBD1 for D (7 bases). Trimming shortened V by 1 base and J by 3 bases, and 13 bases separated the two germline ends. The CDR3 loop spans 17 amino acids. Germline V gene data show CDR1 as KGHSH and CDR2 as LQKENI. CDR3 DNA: TGTGCCAGCTCACCACAAGGAGGGGGCGGTGGGGCCAACGTCCTGACTTTC. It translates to CASSPQGGGGGANVLTF.

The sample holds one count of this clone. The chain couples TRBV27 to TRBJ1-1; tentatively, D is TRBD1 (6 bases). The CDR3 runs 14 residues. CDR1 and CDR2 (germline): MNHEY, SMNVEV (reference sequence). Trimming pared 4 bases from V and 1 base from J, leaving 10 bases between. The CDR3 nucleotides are TGTGCCAGCAGTTCCCAGACAGGGAACACTGAAGCTTTCTTT. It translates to CASSSQTGNTEAFF.

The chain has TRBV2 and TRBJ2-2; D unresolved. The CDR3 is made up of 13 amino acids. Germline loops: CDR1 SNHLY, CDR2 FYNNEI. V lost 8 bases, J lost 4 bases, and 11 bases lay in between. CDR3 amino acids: CASASLPTGELFF. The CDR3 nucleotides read TGTGCCAGCGCTTCTCTCCCCACCGGGGAGCTGTTTTTT.

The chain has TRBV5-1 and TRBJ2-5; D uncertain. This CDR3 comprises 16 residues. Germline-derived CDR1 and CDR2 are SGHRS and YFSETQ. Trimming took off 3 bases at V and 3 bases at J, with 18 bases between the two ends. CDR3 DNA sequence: TGCGCCAGCAGCTCGGTTAGTGGTTCTCGGGAAGAGACCCAGTACTTC. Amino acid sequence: CASSSVSGSREETQYF. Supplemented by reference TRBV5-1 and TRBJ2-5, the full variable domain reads KAGVTQTPRYLIKTRGQQVTLSCSPISGHRSVSWYQQTPGQGLQFLFEYFSETQRNKGNFPGRFSGRQFSNSRSEMNVSTLELGDSALYLCASSSVSGSREETQYFGPGTRLLVL.

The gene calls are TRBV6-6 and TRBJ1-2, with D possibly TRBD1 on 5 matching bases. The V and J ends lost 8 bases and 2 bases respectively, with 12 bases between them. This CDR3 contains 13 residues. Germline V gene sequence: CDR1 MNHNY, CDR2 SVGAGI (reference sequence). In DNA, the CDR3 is TGTGCCAGCCGACAGAGCAACAACTATGGCTACACCTTC. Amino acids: CASRQSNNYGYTF.

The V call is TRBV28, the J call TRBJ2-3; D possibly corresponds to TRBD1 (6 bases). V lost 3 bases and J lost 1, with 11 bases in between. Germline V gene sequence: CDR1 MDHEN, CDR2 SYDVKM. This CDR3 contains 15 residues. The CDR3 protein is CASSLVKGGTDTQYF. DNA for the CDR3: TGTGCCAGCAGTTTGGTGAAGGGGGGCACAGATACGCAGTATTTT.

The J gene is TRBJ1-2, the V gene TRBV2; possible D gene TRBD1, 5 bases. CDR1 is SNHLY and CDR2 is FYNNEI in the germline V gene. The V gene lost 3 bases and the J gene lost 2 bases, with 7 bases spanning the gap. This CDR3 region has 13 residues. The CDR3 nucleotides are TGTGCCAGCAGTGATGGGGGGAACTATGGCTACACCTTC. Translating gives CASSDGGNYGYTF.

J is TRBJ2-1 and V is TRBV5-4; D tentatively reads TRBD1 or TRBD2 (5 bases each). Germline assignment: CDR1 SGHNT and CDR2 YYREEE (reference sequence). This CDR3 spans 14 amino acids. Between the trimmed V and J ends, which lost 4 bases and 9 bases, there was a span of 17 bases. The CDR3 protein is CASSLGDFEGEQFF. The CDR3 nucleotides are TGTGCCAGCAGCCTGGGGGATTTTGAGGGTGAGCAGTTCTTC.

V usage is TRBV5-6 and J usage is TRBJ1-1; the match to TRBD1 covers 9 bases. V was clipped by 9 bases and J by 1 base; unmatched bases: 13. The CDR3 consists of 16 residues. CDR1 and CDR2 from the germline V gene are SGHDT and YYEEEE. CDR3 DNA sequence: TGTGCCAACACAGGGGGCGCGAAGGGTGGGAACACTGAAGCTTTCTTT. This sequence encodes CANTGGAKGGNTEAFF.

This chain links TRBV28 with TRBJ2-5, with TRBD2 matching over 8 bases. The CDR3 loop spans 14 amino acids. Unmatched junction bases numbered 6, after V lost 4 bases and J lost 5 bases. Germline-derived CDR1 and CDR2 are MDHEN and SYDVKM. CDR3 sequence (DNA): TGTGCCAGCAGTTCCGGGGGGGGGAAGGAGACCCAGTACTTC. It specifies CASSSGGGKETQYF.

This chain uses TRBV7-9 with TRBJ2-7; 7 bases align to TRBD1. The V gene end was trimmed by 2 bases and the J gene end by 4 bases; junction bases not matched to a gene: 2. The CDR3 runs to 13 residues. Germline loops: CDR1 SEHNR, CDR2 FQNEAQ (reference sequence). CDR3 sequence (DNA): TGTGCCAGCAGCTTAAGACAGGGTTACGAGCAGTACTTC. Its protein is CASSLRQGYEQYF.

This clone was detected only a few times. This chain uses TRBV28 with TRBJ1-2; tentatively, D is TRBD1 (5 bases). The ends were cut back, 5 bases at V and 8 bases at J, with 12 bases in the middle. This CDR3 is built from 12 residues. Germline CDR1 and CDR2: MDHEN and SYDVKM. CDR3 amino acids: CASSGQGWGYTF. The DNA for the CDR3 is TGTGCCAGCAGTGGACAAGGCTGGGGCTACACCTTC.

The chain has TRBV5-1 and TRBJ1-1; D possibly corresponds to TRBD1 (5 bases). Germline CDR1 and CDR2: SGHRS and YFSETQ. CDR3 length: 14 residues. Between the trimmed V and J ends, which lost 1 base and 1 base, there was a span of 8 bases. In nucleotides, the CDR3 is TGCGCCAGCAGCTTGACAGGTGGGAACACTGAAGCTTTCTTT. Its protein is CASSLTGGNTEAFF.

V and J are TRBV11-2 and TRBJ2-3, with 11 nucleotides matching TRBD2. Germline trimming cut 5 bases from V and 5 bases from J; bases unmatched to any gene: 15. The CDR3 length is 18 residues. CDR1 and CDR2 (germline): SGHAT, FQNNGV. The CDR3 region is CASSHGGLAGGRGDTQYF. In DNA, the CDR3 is TGTGCCAGCAGCCATGGAGGGTTAGCGGGGGGGCGAGGAGATACGCAGTATTTT.

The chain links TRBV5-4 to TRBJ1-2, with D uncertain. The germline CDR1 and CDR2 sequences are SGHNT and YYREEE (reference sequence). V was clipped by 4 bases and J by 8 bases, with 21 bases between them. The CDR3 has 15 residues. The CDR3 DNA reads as TGTGCCAGCAGCCCGTTTGTAACGAGGAGTGGAGGCTACACCTTC. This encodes CASSPFVTRSGGYTF.

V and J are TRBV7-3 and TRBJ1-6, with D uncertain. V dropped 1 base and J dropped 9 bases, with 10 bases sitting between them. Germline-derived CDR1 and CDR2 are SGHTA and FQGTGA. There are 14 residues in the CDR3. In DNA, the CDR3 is TGTGCCAGCAGCTTAAGACCGGCGGGTTCACCCCTCCACTTT. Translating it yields CASSLRPAGSPLHF. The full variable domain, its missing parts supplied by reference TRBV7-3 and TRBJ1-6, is GAGVSQTPSNKVTEKGKYVELRCDPISGHTALYWYRQSLGQGPEFLIYFQGTGAADDSGLPNDRFFAVRPEGSVSTLKIQRTERGDSAVYLCASSLRPAGSPLHFGNGTRLTVT.

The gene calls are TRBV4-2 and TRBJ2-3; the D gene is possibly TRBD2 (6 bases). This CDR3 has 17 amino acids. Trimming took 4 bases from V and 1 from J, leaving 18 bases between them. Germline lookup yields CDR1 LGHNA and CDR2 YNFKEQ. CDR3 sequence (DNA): TGTGCCAGCAGCCGAAGGGGCGGGGATGGTGGCACAGATACGCAGTATTTT. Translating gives CASSRRGGDGGTDTQYF.

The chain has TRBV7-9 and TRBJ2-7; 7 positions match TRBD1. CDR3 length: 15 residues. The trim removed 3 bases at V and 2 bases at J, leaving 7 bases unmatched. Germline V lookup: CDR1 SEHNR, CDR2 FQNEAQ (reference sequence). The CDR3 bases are TGTGCCAGCAGCTTTAACAGGGGTGGCACCTACGAGCAGTACTTC. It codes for CASSFNRGGTYEQYF.

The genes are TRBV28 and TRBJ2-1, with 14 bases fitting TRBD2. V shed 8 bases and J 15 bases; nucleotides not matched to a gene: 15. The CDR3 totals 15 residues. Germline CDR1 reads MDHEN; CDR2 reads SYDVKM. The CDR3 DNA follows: TGTGCCAGCCTCACTCCCGGGACTAGCGGGAGTGGTCTGTTCTTC. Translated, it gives CASLTPGTSGSGLFF. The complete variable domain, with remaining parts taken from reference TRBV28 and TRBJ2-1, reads DVKVTQSSRYLVKRTGEKVFLECVQDMDHENMFWYRQDPGLGLRLIYFSYDVKMKEKGDIPEGYSVSREKKERFSLILESASTNQTSMYLCASLTPGTSGSGLFFGPGTRLTVL.

CDR3 sequence (DNA): TGTGCCAGCAGTGAGCGAGCCCAAGTAAAAAATGAGCAGTTCTTC. Residues: CASSERAQVKNEQFF. This sequence joins TRBV2 and TRBJ2-1, with no clear D. The V and J ends lost 3 bases and 7 bases respectively, with 16 bases between them. Germline V gene sequence: CDR1 SNHLY, CDR2 FYNNEI. The CDR3 has 15 residues.

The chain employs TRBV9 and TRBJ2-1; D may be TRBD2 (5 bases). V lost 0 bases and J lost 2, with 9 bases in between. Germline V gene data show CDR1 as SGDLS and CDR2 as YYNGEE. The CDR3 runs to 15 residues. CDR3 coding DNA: TGTGCCAGCAGCGTAGGGCTAGCAACCTACAATGAGCAGTTCTTC. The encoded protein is CASSVGLATYNEQFF.

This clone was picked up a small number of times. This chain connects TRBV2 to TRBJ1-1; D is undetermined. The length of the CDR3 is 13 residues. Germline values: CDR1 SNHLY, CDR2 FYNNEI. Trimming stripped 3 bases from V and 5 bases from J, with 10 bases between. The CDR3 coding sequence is TGTGCCAGCAGTGACCCGGAGGGAACTGAAGCTTTCTTT. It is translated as CASSDPEGTEAFF.

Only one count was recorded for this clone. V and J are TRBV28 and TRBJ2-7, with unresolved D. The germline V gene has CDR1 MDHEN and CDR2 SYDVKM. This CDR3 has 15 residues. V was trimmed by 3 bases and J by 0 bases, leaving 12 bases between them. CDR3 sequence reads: CASSFGKILSYEQYF. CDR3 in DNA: TGTGCCAGCAGTTTTGGGAAAATCCTCTCCTACGAGCAGTACTTC.

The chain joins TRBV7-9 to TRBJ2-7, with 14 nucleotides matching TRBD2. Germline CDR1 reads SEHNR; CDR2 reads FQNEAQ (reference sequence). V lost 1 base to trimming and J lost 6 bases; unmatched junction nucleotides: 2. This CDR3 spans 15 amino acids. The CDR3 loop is CASSLEGLAGVEQYF. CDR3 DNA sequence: TGTGCCAGCAGCTTAGAGGGACTAGCGGGAGTCGAGCAGTACTTC. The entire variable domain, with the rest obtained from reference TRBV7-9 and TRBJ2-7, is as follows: DTGVSQNPRHKITKRGQNVTFRCDPISEHNRLYWYRQTLGQGPEFLTYFQNEAQLEKSRLLSDRFSAERPKGSFSTLEIQRTEQGDSAMYLCASSLEGLAGVEQYFGPGTRLTVT.

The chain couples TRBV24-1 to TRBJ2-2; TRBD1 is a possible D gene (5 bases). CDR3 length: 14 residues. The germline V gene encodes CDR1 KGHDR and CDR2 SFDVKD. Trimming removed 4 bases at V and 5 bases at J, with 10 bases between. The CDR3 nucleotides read TGTGCCACCAGTGAGTACAGGAGTACCGGGGAGCTGTTTTTT. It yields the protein CATSEYRSTGELFF.

The CDR3 protein is CASSHAGGYEQYF. CDR3 sequence (DNA): TGTGCCAGCAGCCACGCAGGGGGCTACGAGCAGTACTTC. The rearrangement links TRBV3-1 (or the pseudogene TRBV3-2) to TRBJ2-7; 7 nucleotides agree with TRBD1. The CDR3 is made up of 13 amino acids. CDR1 and CDR2 from the germline V gene are LGHDT and YNNKEL (reference sequence). Trimming cost V 3 bases and J 3 bases; bases outside gene matches: 2.

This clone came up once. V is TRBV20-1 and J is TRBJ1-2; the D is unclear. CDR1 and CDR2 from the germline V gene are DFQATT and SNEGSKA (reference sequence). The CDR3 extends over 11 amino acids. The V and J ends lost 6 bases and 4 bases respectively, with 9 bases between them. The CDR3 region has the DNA TGCAGTGCCTACGACACCTATGGCTACACCTTC. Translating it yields CSAYDTYGYTF.

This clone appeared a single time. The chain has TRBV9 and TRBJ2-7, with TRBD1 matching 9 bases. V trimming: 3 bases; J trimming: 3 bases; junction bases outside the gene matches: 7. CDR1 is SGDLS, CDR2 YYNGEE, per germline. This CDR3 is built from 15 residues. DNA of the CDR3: TGTGCCAGCAGCGAGGGGACAGGGATAGTCTACGAGCAGTACTTC. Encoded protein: CASSEGTGIVYEQYF.

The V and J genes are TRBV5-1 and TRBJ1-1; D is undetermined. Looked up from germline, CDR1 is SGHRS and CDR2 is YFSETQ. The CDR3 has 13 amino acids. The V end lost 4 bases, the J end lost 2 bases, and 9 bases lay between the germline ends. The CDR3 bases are TGCGCCAGCAGCCAGACCGATAACACTGAAGCTTTCTTT. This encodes CASSQTDNTEAFF.

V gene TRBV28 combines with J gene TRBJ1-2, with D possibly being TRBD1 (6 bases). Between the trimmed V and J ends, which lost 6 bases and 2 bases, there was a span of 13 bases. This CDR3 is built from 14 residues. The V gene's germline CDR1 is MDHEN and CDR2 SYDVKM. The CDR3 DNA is TGTGCCAGCAGCTGGGGGGCGGGGAACTATGGCTACACCTTC. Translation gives CASSWGAGNYGYTF.